This T cell receptor beta chain appears in the sequencing data of a study of blood T cell repertoires in COVID-19. After removal of 0 bases from V and 7 bases from J, the junction contained 4 bases not matched to a gene. Germline V lookup: CDR1 SGHRS, CDR2 YFSETQ. CDR3 length: 15 residues. Data came from immunoSEQ multiplex PCR; TCRdb stores just in-frame clones and leaves some out. The sample records a few hundred thousand clones, just under 90% being singletons. The sequencing sample was made of peripheral blood. The J gene is TRBJ2-3, the V gene TRBV5-1; 11 positions agree with TRBD2. This receptor was obtained from a woman under 40 with COVID-19, enrolled during active disease. The CDR3 is CASSLVTSGGNTQYF. CDR3 in DNA: TGCGCCAGCAGCTTGGTAACTAGCGGGGGAAATACGCAGTATTTT.